A single sample gave rise to the 18 T cell receptor beta chains below, sequenced in a study of control samples from healthy donors and cancer patients. Sequenced by immunoSEQ multiplex PCR; TCRdb stores in-frame clones only, minus some. The sample lists fewer than 200,000 clones; about 91% were seen once. Sequencing was performed on blood. The receptors were gathered from a woman aged 25-40 years in good health.

V usage is TRBV2 and J usage is TRBJ2-6; 10 nucleotides agree with TRBD1. The CDR3 consists of 17 residues. V was clipped by 7 bases and J by 1 base; unmatched bases: 7. Looked up from germline, CDR1 is SNHLY and CDR2 is FYNNEI. The CDR3 bases are TGTGCCAGCAACGAAAGGGACAGGGGATCTGGGGCCAACGTCCTGACTTTC. The encoded protein is CASNERDRGSGANVLTF.

The chain has TRBV4-1 and TRBJ2-3; the D is unclear. The CDR3 totals 15 residues. The germline gives CDR1 MGHRA, CDR2 YSYEKL. V was cut by 2 bases and J by 0 bases, with 9 bases left in between. Here the CDR3 reads CASSQQEASTDTQYF. The CDR3 region has the DNA TGCGCCAGCAGCCAACAGGAAGCGAGCACAGATACGCAGTATTTT.

The CDR3: CASSQLQGTTEAFF. The CDR3 DNA reads as TGTGCCAGCAGCCAATTGCAGGGGACCACTGAAGCTTTCTTT. The chain links TRBV3-1 (or the pseudogene TRBV3-2) to TRBJ1-1; weak D call: TRBD1 (6 bases). Trimming removed 2 bases at V and 4 bases at J, with 11 bases between. The CDR3 consists of 14 residues. Germline V gene sequence: CDR1 LGHDT, CDR2 YNNKEL (reference sequence).

V usage is TRBV7-9 and J usage is TRBJ1-5, with D possibly TRBD1 on 5 matching bases. There are 14 residues in the CDR3. V lost 3 bases, J lost 2 bases, and 8 bases lay in between. Germline V CDR1 and CDR2: SEHNR, FQNEAQ (reference sequence). The CDR3 nucleotides read TGTGCCAGCAGCTTGGGGGTCGGCAATCAGCCCCAGCATTTT. It codes for CASSLGVGNQPQHF.

Only one count was recorded for this clone. CDR3 amino acids: CASSQEGPQVAMAGTF. CDR3 sequence (DNA): TGCGCCAGCAGCCAAGAGGGGCCACAGGTCGCTATGGCTGGCACCTTC. The chain has TRBV4-1 and TRBJ1-2; TRBD1 is a possible D gene (5 bases). The CDR3 consists of 16 residues. Looked up from germline, CDR1 is MGHRA and CDR2 is YSYEKL. V was pared by 0 bases and J by 13 bases, with 24 bases between.

The chain couples TRBV28 to TRBJ1-5, with 12 bases fitting TRBD1. Trimming removed 6 bases from V and 7 bases from J; junction bases left unmatched: 4. Germline assignment: CDR1 MDHEN and CDR2 SYDVKM. This CDR3 has 14 amino acids. CDR3 sequence (DNA): TGTGCCAGCAGACTGGGACAGGGGGCGCAGCCCCAGCATTTT. Its protein product is CASRLGQGAQPQHF. The whole variable domain, remainder taken from reference TRBV28 and TRBJ1-5, is DVKVTQSSRYLVKRTGEKVFLECVQDMDHENMFWYRQDPGLGLRLIYFSYDVKMKEKGDIPEGYSVSREKKERFSLILESASTNQTSMYLCASRLGQGAQPQHFGDGTRLSIL.

This chain connects TRBV19 to TRBJ2-1, with 7 positions matching TRBD1. Looked up from germline, CDR1 is LNHDA and CDR2 is SQIVND (reference sequence). There are 15 residues in the CDR3. V lost 7 bases and J lost 2; bases outside the gene matches: 8. The CDR3 DNA follows: TGTGCCAGTAACCTCAGACAGGGCACCTACAATGAGCAGTTCTTC. This sequence encodes CASNLRQGTYNEQFF.

The chain recombines TRBV18 with TRBJ2-5; D not certain. Trimming cost V 1 base and J 2 bases, with 5 bases left between them. This CDR3 has 13 residues. The germline V gene has CDR1 KGHSH and CDR2 LQKENI. The CDR3, as DNA: TGTGCCAGCTCACCACAGACTCAAGAGACCCAGTACTTC. Translated: CASSPQTQETQYF.

V usage is TRBV7-9 and J usage is TRBJ2-5; D is ambiguous. Per germline, CDR1 SEHNR and CDR2 FQNEAQ (reference sequence). This CDR3 comprises 14 residues. The V and J ends lost 2 bases and 5 bases respectively, with 12 bases between them. The CDR3 is CASSLQGPWETQYF. The CDR3 region has the DNA TGTGCCAGCAGCTTACAAGGGCCATGGGAGACCCAGTACTTC. Combining the CDR3 with reference TRBV7-9 and TRBJ2-5 gives the whole variable domain DTGVSQNPRHKITKRGQNVTFRCDPISEHNRLYWYRQTLGQGPEFLTYFQNEAQLEKSRLLSDRFSAERPKGSFSTLEIQRTEQGDSAMYLCASSLQGPWETQYFGPGTRLLVL.

The rearrangement links TRBV28 to TRBJ1-6; no clear D. Germline V gives CDR1 MDHEN, CDR2 SYDVKM. There are 17 residues in the CDR3. Trimming left V 3 bases short and J 1 base short, with 13 bases between. The CDR3 coding sequence is TGTGCCAGCAGTTTCAGTGGGCGTGGTTCCTATAATTCACCCCTCCACTTT. Translating it yields CASSFSGRGSYNSPLHF.

The table lists this clone with many counts. This chain joins TRBV12-3 or TRBV12-4 and TRBJ1-4; maybe TRBD1 (5 bases). The CDR3 runs to 13 residues. The V end lost 6 bases, the J end lost 8 bases, and 13 bases lay between the germline ends. CDR3 sequence: CASSPGIREKLFF. The CDR3 nucleotides read TGTGCCAGCAGCCCAGGGATTCGGGAAAAACTGTTTTTT.

In regard to this clone: Distinct nucleotide sequences in the sample also encode this CDR3. The chain is built from TRBV7-2 and TRBJ1-2; 7 bases are shared with TRBD1. Germline lookup yields CDR1 SGHTA and CDR2 FQGNSA. V shed 1 base and J 8 bases; nucleotides not matched to a gene: 10. The CDR3 has 15 residues. This CDR3 is CASSLGGRGEGGYTF. DNA of the CDR3: TGTGCCAGCAGCTTAGGGGGCAGGGGGGAAGGGGGCTACACCTTC. The entire variable domain, with the rest obtained from reference TRBV7-2 and TRBJ1-2, is as follows: GAGVSQSPSNKVTEKGKDVELRCDPISGHTALYWYRQSLGQGLEFLIYFQGNSAPDKSGLPSDRFSAERTGGSVSTLTIQRTQQEDSAVYLCASSLGGRGEGGYTFGSGTRLTVV.

A note on this clone: The identical CDR3 is also encoded by other nucleotide sequences in the sample. The chain is built from TRBV6-5 and TRBJ2-5; either TRBD1 or TRBD2 may supply D (6 bases each). The V gene's germline CDR1 is MNHEY and CDR2 SVGAGI. The CDR3 extends over 13 amino acids. V dropped 4 bases and J dropped 5 bases, with 11 bases sitting between them. CDR3 residues: CASSSTGRETQYF. The CDR3 bases are TGTGCCAGCAGTTCTACAGGGAGGGAGACCCAGTACTTC.

The chain carries TRBV5-1 and TRBJ2-2, with D perhaps matching TRBD1 (6 bases). The CDR3 has 15 residues. V was clipped by 7 bases and J by 2 bases, with 15 bases between them. Germline CDR1 SGHRS, CDR2 YFSETQ. Written as DNA, the CDR3 is TGCGCCAGCCGCCGAGCAGGGGATAACACCGGGGAGCTGTTTTTT. The encoded protein is CASRRAGDNTGELFF.

The chain links TRBV6-5 to TRBJ2-1; D remains unclear. CDR1 MNHEY and CDR2 SVGAGI come from the germline V gene. The germline V and J ends were trimmed by 4 bases and 11 bases, with 15 bases remaining between them. The CDR3 is 13 amino acids. CDR3 DNA: TGTGCCAGCAGTTCCTCCACACCTCCGCAGCAGTTCTTC. It is translated as CASSSSTPPQQFF.

This sequence joins TRBV11-3 and TRBJ2-1; D perhaps matches TRBD2 (7 bases). Between the trimmed V and J ends, which lost 5 bases and 5 bases, there was a span of 19 bases. Germline lookup yields CDR1 SGHNT and CDR2 YENEEA. The CDR3 is made up of 16 amino acids. The CDR3 region is CASSPRWGGPNNEQFF. Written as DNA, the CDR3 is TGTGCCAGCAGCCCGCGCTGGGGGGGCCCTAACAATGAGCAGTTCTTC.

The CDR3 nucleotides read TGTGCCAGCAGCTTGGGTTCACAGGGAAACATTCAGTACTTC. Protein sequence: CASSLGSQGNIQYF. The rearrangement uses TRBV5-6 and TRBJ2-4; the D gene is possibly TRBD1 (6 bases). V dropped 0 bases and J dropped 6 bases, with 10 bases sitting between them. The CDR3 has 14 amino acids. In germline, CDR1 is SGHDT, CDR2 YYEEEE.

This chain uses TRBV5-1 with TRBJ2-2, with D maybe TRBD2 (7 bases). Germline V gene lookup returns CDR1 SGHRS and CDR2 YFSETQ. The CDR3 is 15 residues long. V lost 7 bases and J 0 bases, leaving 13 bases between the germline ends. In DNA, the CDR3 is TGCGCCAGCCAGCGGGACACTTCGAACACCGGGGAGCTGTTTTTT. It specifies CASQRDTSNTGELFF.